The 32 T cell receptor beta chains reported below all come from one sample, sequenced in a study of cytomegalovirus exposure and HLA in healthy donors. A multiplex PCR was run with 60 Vbeta primers and 13 Jbeta primers. The method was immunoSEQ multiplex PCR; TCRdb's version includes in-frame clones alone and lacks a portion of them. The sample lists about 250,000 clones, approximately 85% occurring once. The sample comprised PBMCs. These receptors were collected from a girl aged 2 to 9 in good health and CMV-seronegative.

This rearrangement joins TRBV14 to TRBJ2-1; 7 bases align to TRBD2. V shed 3 bases and J 0 bases; nucleotides not matched to a gene: 5. The CDR3 has 16 amino acids. The germline CDR1 and CDR2 sequences are SGHDN and FVKESK. The CDR3 coding sequence is TGTGCCAGCAGCCACCCGCGGACTAGCTCCTACAATGAGCAGTTCTTC. Residues: CASSHPRTSSYNEQFF.

This clone was seen only once. The chain joins TRBV5-1 to TRBJ2-7; 9 nucleotides match TRBD1. CDR3 size: 15 residues. V trimming: 4 bases; J trimming: 0 bases; junction bases outside the gene matches: 5. Per germline, CDR1 SGHRS and CDR2 YFSETQ. CDR3 loop: CASSQPGQGSYEQYF. The CDR3 nucleotides read TGCGCCAGCAGCCAGCCGGGACAGGGCTCCTACGAGCAGTACTTC.

This clone turned up a few times. This CDR3 is CASSGRTGNYGYTF. The CDR3 region has the DNA TGTGCCAGCAGTGGTAGGACAGGGAATTATGGCTACACCTTC. The chain links TRBV6-5 to TRBJ1-2, with 8 bases matching TRBD1. The CDR3 length is 14 residues. Germline CDR1 and CDR2: MNHEY and SVGAGI. With 5 bases clipped from V and 5 bases from J, the junction kept 7 bases outside the gene matches.

The V call is TRBV7-2, the J call TRBJ2-3, with D possibly matching TRBD2 (5 bases). Trimming stripped 1 base from V and 0 bases from J, with 8 bases between. This CDR3 comprises 15 residues. Germline V gene lookup returns CDR1 SGHTA and CDR2 FQGNSA. The CDR3 DNA sequence: TGTGCCAGCAGCTTAGTAGCGACTAGCACAGATACGCAGTATTTT. Its protein is CASSLVATSTDTQYF.

V and J are TRBV6-1 and TRBJ1-3; the D gene is possibly TRBD1 (6 bases). CDR1 is MNHNS and CDR2 is SASEGT in the germline V gene. The CDR3 has 15 amino acids. Trimming cost V 4 bases and J 4 bases, with 14 bases left between them. CDR3: CASSAGGAIGNTIYF. CDR3 nucleotides: TGTGCCAGCAGTGCCGGGGGGGCGATAGGAAACACCATATATTTT.

Points on this clone: Distinct nucleotide sequences in the sample also encode this CDR3. CDR3 in amino acids: CASSLGVALAKNIQYF. The CDR3 nucleotides read TGTGCCAGCAGCTTGGGGGTAGCGCTAGCCAAAAACATTCAGTACTTC. This chain links TRBV5-6 with TRBJ2-4; D is perhaps TRBD2 (5 bases). CDR1 and CDR2 from the germline V gene are SGHDT and YYEEEE. This CDR3 comprises 16 residues. Trimming removed 0 bases from V and 0 bases from J, with 10 bases in between.

The chain carries TRBV13 and TRBJ1-6, with 9 bases that match TRBD1. The CDR3 is 14 residues long. Germline V CDR1 and CDR2: PRHDT, FYEKMQ (reference sequence). J was trimmed by 10 bases and V by 4 bases; bases with no gene match: 5. CDR3 residues: CASSSDRGLSPLHF. The CDR3 DNA sequence: TGTGCCAGCAGCTCGGACAGGGGACTATCACCCCTCCACTTT.

V is TRBV30 and J is TRBJ1-1; D call uncertain. The germline V and J ends were trimmed by 4 bases and 1 base, with 10 bases remaining between them. CDR1 GTSNPN and CDR2 SVGIG come from the germline V gene (reference sequence). This CDR3 is built from 13 residues. CDR3 loop: CAWMPNTNTEAFF. The CDR3 DNA reads TGTGCCTGGATGCCGAACACGAACACTGAAGCTTTCTTT. The full variable domain, in which reference TRBV30 and TRBJ1-1 provide the parts outside the CDR3, is SQTIHQWPATLVQPVGSPLSLECTVEGTSNPNLYWYRQAAGRGLQLLFYSVGIGQISSEVPQNLSASRPQDRQFILSSKKLLLSDSGFYLCAWMPNTNTEAFFGQGTRLTVV.

This clone was seen only once. The V gene is TRBV19, the J gene TRBJ1-1; 7 bases map to TRBD1. There are 14 residues in the CDR3. Germline values: CDR1 LNHDA, CDR2 SQIVND (reference sequence). J gave up 10 bases and V 7 bases, and 15 bases lay outside the gene matches. The CDR3 loop is CASTDPFRQGRAFF. The DNA of the CDR3 is TGTGCCAGTACCGATCCATTTCGACAGGGCAGAGCTTTCTTT.

V usage is TRBV29-1 and J usage is TRBJ1-1; perhaps TRBD1 as D (5 bases). CDR1 and CDR2 from the germline V gene are SQVTM and ANQGSEA. This CDR3 spans 10 amino acids. The V end lost 5 bases, the J end lost 7 bases, and 8 bases lay between the germline ends. Here the CDR3 reads CSVSTDEAFF. The CDR3 nucleotides read TGCAGCGTTTCGACAGATGAAGCTTTCTTT.

The V and J genes are TRBV18 and TRBJ1-1; 8 bases are shared with TRBD1. The germline CDR1 and CDR2 sequences are KGHSH and LQKENI. The CDR3 sequence is 18 residues long. With 2 bases clipped from V and 3 bases from J, the junction kept 14 bases outside the gene matches. CDR3 residues: CASSPMGFGQGGYTEAFF. The DNA of the CDR3 is TGTGCCAGCTCACCAATGGGGTTCGGACAGGGTGGATACACTGAAGCTTTCTTT.

The chain couples TRBV18 to TRBJ1-1, with a possible D match to TRBD1 (6 bases). The germline V gene has CDR1 KGHSH and CDR2 LQKENI. The V end was cut by 2 bases, the J end by 5 bases, with 12 bases between. CDR3 length: 14 residues. This chain's CDR3 is CASSPYAGVTEAFF. The CDR3 nucleotides read TGTGCCAGCTCACCATACGCAGGGGTGACTGAAGCTTTCTTT.

The chain recombines TRBV5-1 with TRBJ2-7; weak D call: TRBD2 (7 bases). The CDR3 loop spans 15 amino acids. Trimming left V 1 base short and J 2 bases short, with 13 bases between. Germline V lookup: CDR1 SGHRS, CDR2 YFSETQ. The CDR3 DNA sequence: TGCGCCAGCAGCTTGTTACAGGGAGGGGCCTACGAGCAGTACTTC. This translates into CASSLLQGGAYEQYF.

V and J are TRBV6-6 and TRBJ2-3; 8 bases are shared with TRBD2. With 4 bases clipped from V and 0 bases from J, the junction kept 0 bases outside the gene matches. CDR1 and CDR2 (germline): MNHNY, SVGAGI (reference sequence). The CDR3 has 14 residues. As DNA, the CDR3 is TGTGCCAGCAGTTCTAGCGGGAGCACAGATACGCAGTATTTT. Protein: CASSSSGSTDTQYF.

This chain links TRBV19 with TRBJ2-7; tentative D call: TRBD2 (6 bases). Looked up from germline, CDR1 is LNHDA and CDR2 is SQIVND (reference sequence). The CDR3 has 15 residues. V was trimmed by 7 bases and J by 4 bases, leaving 20 bases between them. For the CDR3, the DNA is TGTGCCAGTACCCTAAGAGGAGGGGTGATTTACGAGCAGTACTTC. Amino acids: CASTLRGGVIYEQYF.

A single count supports this clone. The rearrangement joins TRBV18 to TRBJ2-3, with a possible D match to TRBD1 (7 bases). The ends were cut back, 2 bases at V and 7 bases at J, with 19 bases in the middle. Germline loops: CDR1 KGHSH, CDR2 LQKENI. The CDR3 totals 16 residues. CDR3 region: CASSPTRTGGGYTQYF. The CDR3 nucleotides read TGTGCCAGCTCACCAACCAGGACAGGAGGGGGGTATACGCAGTATTTT.

V gene TRBV30 combines with J gene TRBJ2-7, with D possibly TRBD2 on 7 matching bases. Trimming removed 5 bases at V and 2 bases at J, with 16 bases between. Germline V lookup: CDR1 GTSNPN, CDR2 SVGIG (reference sequence). The CDR3 is made up of 14 amino acids. CDR3 loop: CAWALMGGPYEQYF. For the CDR3, the DNA is TGTGCCTGGGCCCTCATGGGGGGGCCCTACGAGCAGTACTTC.

The chain is built from TRBV29-1 and TRBJ2-5, with 10 nucleotides matching TRBD1. Unmatched junction bases numbered 8, after V lost 5 bases and J lost 2 bases. CDR1 is SQVTM, CDR2 ANQGSEA, per germline. This CDR3 contains 15 residues. The CDR3 sequence: CSVMDRGSWQETQYF. The CDR3 nucleotides read TGCAGCGTTATGGACAGGGGGAGTTGGCAAGAGACCCAGTACTTC.

This chain uses TRBV11-2 with TRBJ2-1; D perhaps matches TRBD2 (6 bases). The CDR3 spans 13 residues. Trimming shortened V by 9 bases and J by 6 bases, and 15 bases separated the two germline ends. Germline CDR1 reads SGHAT; CDR2 reads FQNNGV. CDR3 sequence (DNA): TGTGCCAGTAAGGCTAGCGTATCCAATGAGCAGTTCTTC. This gives the protein CASKASVSNEQFF.

Of note for this clone: At one end, the junction sequence differs from germline, possibly due to a read error. The CDR3 region has the DNA TGTGCCAGCAGCGCAACCACAGGGCTAAAGAACACTGAAGCTTCCTTT. Translating it yields CASSATTGLKNTEASF. V usage is TRBV9 and J usage is TRBJ1-1; D is possibly TRBD1 (6 bases). Per germline, CDR1 SGDLS and CDR2 YYNGEE. The CDR3 consists of 16 residues. The full variable domain, its missing parts supplied by reference TRBV9 and TRBJ1-1, is DSGVTQTPKHLITATGQRVTLRCSPRSGDLSVYWYQQSLDQGLQFLIQYYNGEERAKGNILERFSAQQFPDLHSELNLSSLELGDSALYFCASSATTGLKNTEASFGQGTRLTVV.

The chain couples TRBV30 to TRBJ2-5, with 7 bases lining up with TRBD1. Germline V gene sequence: CDR1 GTSNPN, CDR2 SVGIG (reference sequence). This CDR3 has 12 residues. J was trimmed by 5 bases and V by 5 bases; bases with no gene match: 5. The CDR3 coding sequence is TGTGCCTGGGGACAGGTGGGGGAGACCCAGTACTTC. It encodes CAWGQVGETQYF. Full variable domain (missing parts from reference TRBV30 and TRBJ2-5): SQTIHQWPATLVQPVGSPLSLECTVEGTSNPNLYWYRQAAGRGLQLLFYSVGIGQISSEVPQNLSASRPQDRQFILSSKKLLLSDSGFYLCAWGQVGETQYFGPGTRLLVL.

The genes are TRBV5-1 and TRBJ2-5, with D perhaps matching TRBD1 (6 bases). This CDR3 is 14 amino acids long. Per the germline V gene, CDR1 is SGHRS and CDR2 is YFSETQ. V lost 0 bases to trimming and J lost 4 bases, with 10 bases between them. Here the CDR3 DNA reads TGCGCCAGCAGCTTGGGAACAGGGAGAGAGACCCAGTACTTC. Encoded protein: CASSLGTGRETQYF.

This sequence joins TRBV9 and TRBJ1-5; D may be TRBD1 (5 bases). The CDR3 length is 14 residues. Germline values: CDR1 SGDLS, CDR2 YYNGEE. Trimming pared 4 bases from V and 7 bases from J, leaving 15 bases between. For the CDR3, the DNA is TGTGCCAGCAGCCGGACTTCCCGGGGGCAGCCCCAGCATTTT. As protein: CASSRTSRGQPQHF.

The rearrangement joins TRBV5-5 to TRBJ2-3; 7 positions match TRBD2. Looked up from germline, CDR1 is SGHKS and CDR2 is YYEKEE (reference sequence). V lost 2 bases to trimming and J lost 0 bases; unmatched junction nucleotides: 3. This CDR3 has 15 residues. This CDR3 reads CASSFTGGSTDTQYF. CDR3 coding DNA: TGTGCCAGCAGCTTTACCGGGGGGAGCACAGATACGCAGTATTTT. Drawing the rest from reference TRBV5-5 and TRBJ2-3, the complete variable domain is DAGVTQSPTHLIKTRGQQVTLRCSPISGHKSVSWYQQVLGQGPQFIFQYYEKEERGRGNFPDRFSARQFPNYSSELNVNALLLGDSALYLCASSFTGGSTDTQYFGPGTRLTVL.

V is TRBV5-1 and J is TRBJ2-5; 7 bases line up with TRBD2. The CDR3 contains 15 residues. Trimming removed 7 bases from V and 5 bases from J; junction bases left unmatched: 14. CDR1 and CDR2 (germline): SGHRS, YFSETQ. DNA of the CDR3: TGCGCCAGCGCCTCCTTGGCGGGGGTGGGTGAGACCCAGTACTTC. Amino acid sequence: CASASLAGVGETQYF.

The genes are TRBV6-1 and TRBJ2-5, with TRBD2 matching over 10 bases. The CDR3 is 17 residues long. Per germline, CDR1 MNHNS and CDR2 SASEGT. J lost 3 bases, V lost 4 bases, and 11 bases had no gene match. The CDR3 spells CASSGRTSGPWEETQYF. DNA for the CDR3: TGTGCCAGCAGTGGCCGGACTAGCGGCCCGTGGGAAGAGACCCAGTACTTC.

The chain combines TRBV7-6 with TRBJ2-5; TRBD2 is a possible D gene (7 bases). This CDR3 is built from 15 residues. Germline CDR1 SGHVS, CDR2 FNYEAQ. V lost 5 bases, J lost 1 base, and 14 bases lay in between. Here the CDR3 reads CASSQGGVVQETQYF. CDR3 in DNA: TGTGCCAGCAGCCAAGGGGGGGTAGTCCAAGAGACCCAGTACTTC.

The rearrangement joins TRBV5-4 to TRBJ2-7, with unresolved D. Trimming stripped 6 bases from V and 0 bases from J, with 13 bases between. Germline V CDR1 and CDR2: SGHNT, YYREEE (reference sequence). The CDR3 contains 14 residues. As DNA, the CDR3 is TGTGCCAGCACCAAAAGCTTAGACTCCTACGAGCAGTACTTC. As protein: CASTKSLDSYEQYF.

V is TRBV4-1 and J is TRBJ2-7; possible D gene TRBD1, 5 bases. The CDR3 is 15 residues long. CDR1 and CDR2 from the germline V gene are MGHRA and YSYEKL. V was cut by 3 bases and J by 0 bases, with 12 bases left in between. CDR3 protein: CASSQLTGISYEQYF. The CDR3 DNA reads TGCGCCAGCAGCCAGTTAACAGGTATCTCCTACGAGCAGTACTTC.

This clone was seen more than once but under ten times. The chain is built from TRBV2 and TRBJ1-1, with 9 bases identical to TRBD1. The CDR3 is 13 residues long. The V and J ends lost 10 bases and 0 bases, in that order; junction bases with no gene match: 3. Germline V gene lookup returns CDR1 SNHLY and CDR2 FYNNEI. The CDR3 here is CATGTGLNTEAFF. For the CDR3, the DNA is TGTGCCACCGGGACAGGGCTGAACACTGAAGCTTTCTTT.

The gene calls are TRBV13 and TRBJ1-1, with a tentative D call TRBD1 (5 bases). Trimming pared 2 bases from V and 7 bases from J, leaving 5 bases between. The CDR3 spans 11 residues. CDR1 and CDR2 from the germline V gene are PRHDT and FYEKMQ (reference sequence). This chain's CDR3 is CASSLTGEAFF. The CDR3 DNA reads TGTGCCAGCAGCTTAACAGGTGAAGCTTTCTTT. The whole variable domain, remainder taken from reference TRBV13 and TRBJ1-1, is AAGVIQSPRHLIKEKRETATLKCYPIPRHDTVYWYQQGPGQDPQFLISFYEKMQSDKGSIPDRFSAQQFSDYHSELNMSSLELGDSALYFCASSLTGEAFFGQGTRLTVV.

The chain links TRBV11-3 to TRBJ2-7, with 9 bases matching TRBD1. V was clipped by 5 bases and J by 0 bases; unmatched bases: 5. The length of the CDR3 is 15 residues. Germline values: CDR1 SGHNT, CDR2 YENEEA. In nucleotides, the CDR3 is TGTGCCAGCAGCCCGGGACAGGGAGACTCCTACGAGCAGTACTTC. It translates to CASSPGQGDSYEQYF.